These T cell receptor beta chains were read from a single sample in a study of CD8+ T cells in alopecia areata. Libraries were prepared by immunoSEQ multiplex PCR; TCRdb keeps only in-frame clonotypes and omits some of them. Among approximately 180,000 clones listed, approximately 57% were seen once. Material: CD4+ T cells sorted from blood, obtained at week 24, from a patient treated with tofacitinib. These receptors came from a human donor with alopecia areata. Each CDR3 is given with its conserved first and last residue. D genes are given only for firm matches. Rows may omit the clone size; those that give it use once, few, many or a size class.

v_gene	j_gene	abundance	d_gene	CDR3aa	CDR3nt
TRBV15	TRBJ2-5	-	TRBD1	CATSRTGTGETQYF	TGTGCCACCAGCAGAACCGGGACAGGGGAGACCCAGTACTTC
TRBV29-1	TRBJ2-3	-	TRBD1	CSVVQGASPDTQYF	TGCAGCGTTGTACAGGGGGCTTCTCCAGATACGCAGTATTTT
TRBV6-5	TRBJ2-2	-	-	CASSYSVGELFF	TGTGCCAGCAGTTACAGCGTCGGGGAGCTGTTTTTT
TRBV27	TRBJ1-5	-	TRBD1	CASSLEGAPNQPQHF	TGTGCCAGCAGTTTGGAGGGGGCCCCCAATCAGCCCCAGCATTTT
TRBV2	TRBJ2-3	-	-	CASTPGSGDTQYF	TGTGCCAGCACCCCGGGTAGTGGAGATACGCAGTATTTT
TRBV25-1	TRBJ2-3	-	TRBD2	CASSMGLASTDTQYF	TGTGCCAGCAGTATGGGACTAGCGTCCACAGATACGCAGTATTTT
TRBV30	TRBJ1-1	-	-	CAWTSSTEAFF	TGTGCCTGGACCTCCAGCACTGAAGCTTTCTTT
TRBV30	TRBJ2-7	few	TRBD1	CAWSVGGTGPSEQYF	TGTGCCTGGAGTGTAGGGGGGACAGGCCCGAGCGAGCAGTACTTC
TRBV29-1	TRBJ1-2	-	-	CSVQGAGDYGYTF	TGCAGCGTCCAAGGGGCCGGTGACTATGGCTACACCTTC
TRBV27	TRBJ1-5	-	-	CASSFNSNQPQHF	TGTGCCAGCAGTTTTAATAGCAATCAGCCCCAGCATTTT
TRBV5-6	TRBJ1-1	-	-	CASSEDSNTEAFF	TGTGCCAGCAGCGAGGACAGTAACACTGAAGCTTTCTTT
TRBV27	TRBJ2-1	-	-	CASGAFRGGEQFF	TGTGCCAGCGGGGCGTTCAGGGGTGGTGAGCAGTTCTTC
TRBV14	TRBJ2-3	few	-	CASSPSLRTDTQYF	TGTGCCAGCAGCCCCAGTCTACGCACAGATACGCAGTATTTT
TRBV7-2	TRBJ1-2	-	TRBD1	CASSASGTGGGYTF	TGTGCCAGCAGCGCGAGCGGGACAGGGGGTGGCTACACCTTC
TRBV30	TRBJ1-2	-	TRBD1	CAWRLTGGYTF	TGTGCCTGGAGGCTGACAGGGGGCTACACCTTC
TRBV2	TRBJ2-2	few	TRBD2	CASSLTSGFTGELFF	TGTGCCAGCAGCCTGACTAGCGGATTCACCGGGGAGCTGTTTTTT
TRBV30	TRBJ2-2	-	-	CAWSVGGELFF	TGTGCCTGGAGTGTCGGCGGGGAGCTGTTTTTT
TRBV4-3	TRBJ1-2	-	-	CASSHEGVGGYTF	TGCGCCAGCAGCCACGAAGGGGTAGGAGGCTACACCTTC
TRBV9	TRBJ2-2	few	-	CASSRKAFSQGGLFF	TGTGCCAGCTCACGTAAGGCCTTCTCACAAGGGGGGCTGTTTTTT
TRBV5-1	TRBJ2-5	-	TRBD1	CASSIQGAETQYF	TGCGCCAGCAGCATACAGGGGGCAGAGACCCAGTACTTC
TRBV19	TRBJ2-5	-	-	CASSISSPGRQETQYF	TGTGCCAGTAGTATATCATCCCCGGGCAGGCAAGAGACCCAGTACTTC
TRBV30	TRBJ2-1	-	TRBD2	CAWSVLAGGREQFF	TGTGCCTGGAGTGTACTAGCGGGGGGGCGTGAGCAGTTCTTC
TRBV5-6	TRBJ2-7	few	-	CASSQDYEQYF	TGTGCCAGCAGCCAGGACTACGAGCAGTACTTC